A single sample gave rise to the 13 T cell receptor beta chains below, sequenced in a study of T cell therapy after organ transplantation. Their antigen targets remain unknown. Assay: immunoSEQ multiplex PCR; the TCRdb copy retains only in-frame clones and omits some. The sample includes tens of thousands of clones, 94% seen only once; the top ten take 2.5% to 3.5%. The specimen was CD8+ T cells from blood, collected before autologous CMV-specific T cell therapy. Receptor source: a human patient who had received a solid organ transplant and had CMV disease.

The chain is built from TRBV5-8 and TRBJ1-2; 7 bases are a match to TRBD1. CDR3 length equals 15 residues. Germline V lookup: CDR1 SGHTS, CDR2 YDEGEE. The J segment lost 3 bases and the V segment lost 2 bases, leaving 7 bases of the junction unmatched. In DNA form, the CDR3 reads TGTGCCAGCAGCTTTACTACAGGGGATGACTATGGCTACACCTTC. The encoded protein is CASSFTTGDDYGYTF.

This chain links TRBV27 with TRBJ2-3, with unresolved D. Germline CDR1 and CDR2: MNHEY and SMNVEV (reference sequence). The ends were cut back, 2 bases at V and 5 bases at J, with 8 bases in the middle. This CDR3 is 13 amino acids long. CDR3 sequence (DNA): TGTGCCAGCAGTTTAATTGGTCGAGATACGCAGTATTTT. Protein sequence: CASSLIGRDTQYF.

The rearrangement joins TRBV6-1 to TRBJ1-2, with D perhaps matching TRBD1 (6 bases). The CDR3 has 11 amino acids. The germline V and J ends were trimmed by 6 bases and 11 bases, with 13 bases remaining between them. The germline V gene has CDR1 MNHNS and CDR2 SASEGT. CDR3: CASRDPQGYTF. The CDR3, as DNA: TGTGCCAGCAGGGACCCACAGGGTTACACCTTC.

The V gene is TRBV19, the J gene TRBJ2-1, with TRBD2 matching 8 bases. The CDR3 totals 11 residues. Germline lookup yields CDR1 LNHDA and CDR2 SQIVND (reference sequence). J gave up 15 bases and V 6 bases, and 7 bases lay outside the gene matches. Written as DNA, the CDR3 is TGTGCCAGTAGAACCGGGACTAGTGCGTTCTTC. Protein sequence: CASRTGTSAFF.

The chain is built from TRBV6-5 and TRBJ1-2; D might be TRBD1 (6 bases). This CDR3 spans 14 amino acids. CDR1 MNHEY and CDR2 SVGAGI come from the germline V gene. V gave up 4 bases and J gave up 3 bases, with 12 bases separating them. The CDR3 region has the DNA TGTGCCAGCAGTTCCACCACAGGGCACTATGGCTACACCTTC. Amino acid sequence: CASSSTTGHYGYTF.

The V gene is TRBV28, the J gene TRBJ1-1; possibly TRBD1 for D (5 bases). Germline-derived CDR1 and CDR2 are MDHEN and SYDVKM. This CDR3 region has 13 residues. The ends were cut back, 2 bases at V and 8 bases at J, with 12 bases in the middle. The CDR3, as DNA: TGTGCCAGCAGTTTAGGCGACAGATCAGAAGCTTTCTTT. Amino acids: CASSLGDRSEAFF. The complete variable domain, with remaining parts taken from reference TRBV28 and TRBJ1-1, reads DVKVTQSSRYLVKRTGEKVFLECVQDMDHENMFWYRQDPGLGLRLIYFSYDVKMKEKGDIPEGYSVSREKKERFSLILESASTNQTSMYLCASSLGDRSEAFFGQGTRLTVV.

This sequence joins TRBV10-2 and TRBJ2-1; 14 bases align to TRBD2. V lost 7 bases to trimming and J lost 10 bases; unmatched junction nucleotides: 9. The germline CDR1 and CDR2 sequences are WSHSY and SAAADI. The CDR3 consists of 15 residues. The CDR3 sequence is CASTPGLAGVGEQFF. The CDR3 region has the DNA TGCGCCAGCACCCCGGGACTAGCGGGAGTTGGCGAGCAGTTCTTC.

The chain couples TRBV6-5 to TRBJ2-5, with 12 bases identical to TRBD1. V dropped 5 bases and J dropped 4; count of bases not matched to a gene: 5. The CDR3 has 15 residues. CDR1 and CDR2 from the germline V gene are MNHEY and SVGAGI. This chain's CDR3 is CASSGGQGAGETQYF. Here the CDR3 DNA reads TGTGCCAGCAGTGGGGGACAGGGGGCGGGAGAGACCCAGTACTTC.

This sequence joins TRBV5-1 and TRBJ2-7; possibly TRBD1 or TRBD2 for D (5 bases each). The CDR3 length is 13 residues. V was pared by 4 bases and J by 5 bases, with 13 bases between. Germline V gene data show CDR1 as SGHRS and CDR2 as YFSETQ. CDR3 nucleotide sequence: TGCGCCAGCAGCCGGGACGGACGCGACGAGCAGTACTTC. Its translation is CASSRDGRDEQYF. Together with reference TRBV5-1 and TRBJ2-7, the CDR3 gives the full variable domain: KAGVTQTPRYLIKTRGQQVTLSCSPISGHRSVSWYQQTPGQGLQFLFEYFSETQRNKGNFPGRFSGRQFSNSRSEMNVSTLELGDSALYLCASSRDGRDEQYFGPGTRLTVT.

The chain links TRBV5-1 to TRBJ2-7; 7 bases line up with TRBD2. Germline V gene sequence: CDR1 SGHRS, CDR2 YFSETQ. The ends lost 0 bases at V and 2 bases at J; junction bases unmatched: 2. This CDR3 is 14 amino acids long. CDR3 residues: CASSLDGGTYEQYF. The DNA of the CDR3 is TGCGCCAGCAGCTTGGACGGGGGGACCTACGAGCAGTACTTC.

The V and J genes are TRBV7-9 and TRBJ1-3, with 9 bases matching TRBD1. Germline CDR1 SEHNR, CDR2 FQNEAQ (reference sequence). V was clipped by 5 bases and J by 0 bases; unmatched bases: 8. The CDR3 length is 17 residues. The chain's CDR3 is CASSGSRDRVSGNTIYF. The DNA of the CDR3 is TGTGCCAGCAGCGGGAGCCGGGACAGGGTCTCTGGAAACACCATATATTTT.

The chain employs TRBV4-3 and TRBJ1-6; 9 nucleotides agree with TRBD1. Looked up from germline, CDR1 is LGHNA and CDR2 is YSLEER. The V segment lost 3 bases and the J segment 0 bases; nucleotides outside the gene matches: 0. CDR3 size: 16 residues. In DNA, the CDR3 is TGCGCCAGCAGCCAGGGACAGGGCTCCTATAATTCACCCCTCCACTTT. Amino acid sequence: CASSQGQGSYNSPLHF.

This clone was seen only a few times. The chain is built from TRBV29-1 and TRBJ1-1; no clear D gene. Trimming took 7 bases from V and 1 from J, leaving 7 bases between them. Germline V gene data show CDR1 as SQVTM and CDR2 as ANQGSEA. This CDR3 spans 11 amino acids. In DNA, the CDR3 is TGCAGCGGTAGGGAGAACACTGAAGCTTTCTTT. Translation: CSGRENTEAFF.